These 27 T cell receptor beta chains share one sample of origin, sequenced in a study of radiation and T cells in renal cell carcinoma. Data came from immunoSEQ multiplex PCR; TCRdb stores just in-frame clones and leaves some out. The sample holds some 150,000 clones, about 91% seen once. Documented time point: blood 2 weeks post-SBRT. Treatment specified: 15 Gy SBRT to primary tumor, nephrectomy 4 weeks later. Sequencing was performed on blood, taken from a patient whose treatment included radiotherapy and nephrectomy. These receptors all come from a woman aged 45 to 65 with renal cell carcinoma.

V gene TRBV18 combines with J gene TRBJ1-1; possible D gene TRBD1, 5 bases. In germline, CDR1 is KGHSH, CDR2 LQKENI. V gave up 3 bases and J gave up 2 bases, with 19 bases separating them. The CDR3 loop spans 17 amino acids. Here the CDR3 reads CASSPRIVLGGNTEAFF. The CDR3 nucleotides read TGTGCCAGCTCACCCCGAATTGTGTTGGGGGGTAACACTGAAGCTTTCTTT.

This sequence joins TRBV14 and TRBJ2-3, with D perhaps matching TRBD2 (5 bases). Germline V lookup: CDR1 SGHDN, CDR2 FVKESK. The CDR3 is 12 residues long. V was cut by 2 bases and J by 7 bases, with 7 bases left in between. CDR3 in DNA: TGTGCCAGCAGCCAATCGGGGAATACGCAGTATTTT. Protein: CASSQSGNTQYF.

The chain recombines TRBV7-3 with TRBJ2-1; 10 bases are shared with TRBD2. The CDR3 runs to 15 residues. J was trimmed by 7 bases and V by 2 bases; bases with no gene match: 5. CDR1 SGHTA and CDR2 FQGTGA come from the germline V gene. CDR3 amino acids: CASSLGLAGENEQFF. CDR3 in DNA: TGTGCCAGCAGCTTAGGCCTAGCGGGGGAAAATGAGCAGTTCTTC.

The J gene is TRBJ2-3, the V gene TRBV5-1; 8 bases agree with TRBD1. V dropped 0 bases and J dropped 3; count of bases not matched to a gene: 6. The CDR3 runs 16 residues. The germline gives CDR1 SGHRS, CDR2 YFSETQ. The CDR3 nucleotides are TGCGCCAGCAGCTTGGGGCAGGGGGCGAGAACAGATACGCAGTATTTT. This sequence encodes CASSLGQGARTDTQYF.

The chain is built from TRBV7-9 and TRBJ2-2; perhaps TRBD2 as D (5 bases). The CDR3 is 13 residues long. Trimming left V 6 bases short and J 8 bases short, with 13 bases between. Germline lookup yields CDR1 SEHNR and CDR2 FQNEAQ (reference sequence). The CDR3 here is CASRAGLMGELFF. For the CDR3, the DNA is TGTGCCAGCAGGGCGGGCTTGATGGGGGAGCTGTTTTTT.

The CDR3 sequence is CAWKGGGEQYF. In nucleotides, the CDR3 is TGTGCCTGGAAAGGCGGGGGAGAGCAGTACTTC. The chain couples TRBV30 to TRBJ2-7, with TRBD2 matching 7 bases. The germline gives CDR1 GTSNPN, CDR2 SVGIG (reference sequence). With 4 bases clipped from V and 7 bases from J, the junction kept 4 bases outside the gene matches. The CDR3 extends over 11 amino acids.

The rearrangement joins TRBV2 to TRBJ1-1, with a weak D call TRBD1 (6 bases). Trimming pared 3 bases from V and 3 bases from J, leaving 8 bases between. The CDR3 runs 13 residues. CDR1 SNHLY and CDR2 FYNNEI come from the germline V gene. CDR3 in amino acids: CASSDRGDTEAFF. The DNA of the CDR3 is TGTGCCAGCAGTGACAGGGGTGACACTGAAGCTTTCTTT.

The chain employs TRBV19 and TRBJ2-3; D call uncertain. Between the trimmed V and J ends, which lost 6 bases and 1 base, there was a span of 11 bases. Germline assignment: CDR1 LNHDA and CDR2 SQIVND (reference sequence). The CDR3 has 14 residues. CDR3 loop: CASRSIYGTDTQYF. The CDR3 coding sequence is TGTGCCAGTAGATCAATTTATGGCACAGATACGCAGTATTTT.

Only one count was recorded for this clone. This sequence joins TRBV9 and TRBJ1-3; D remains unclear. V was shortened by 4 bases and J by 1 base, with 12 bases between the two germline ends. The CDR3 is 15 amino acids. Germline values: CDR1 SGDLS, CDR2 YYNGEE. CDR3 sequence reads: CASSKQEGSGNTIYF. The CDR3 DNA reads TGTGCCAGCAGCAAACAAGAAGGTTCTGGAAACACCATATATTTT.

The chain is built from TRBV7-8 and TRBJ1-1; D gene unclear. Trimming stripped 3 bases from V and 1 base from J, with 9 bases between. This CDR3 spans 14 amino acids. The germline V gene has CDR1 SGHVS and CDR2 FQNEAQ. CDR3 DNA: TGTGCCAGCAGCTTCTCGGTCACGAACACTGAAGCTTTCTTT. The encoded protein is CASSFSVTNTEAFF. Combining the CDR3 with reference TRBV7-8 and TRBJ1-1 gives the whole variable domain GAGVSQSPRYKVAKRGQDVALRCDPISGHVSLFWYQQALGQGPEFLTYFQNEAQLDKSGLPSDRFFAERPEGSVSTLKIQRTQQEDSAVYLCASSFSVTNTEAFFGQGTRLTVV.

The rearrangement links TRBV9 to TRBJ1-2; 9 positions match TRBD1. CDR1 SGDLS and CDR2 YYNGEE come from the germline V gene. This CDR3 has 15 amino acids. The V segment lost 4 bases and the J segment 8 bases; nucleotides outside the gene matches: 12. The CDR3 protein is CASSPQWDRAGGYTF. The CDR3 DNA is TGTGCCAGCAGCCCCCAGTGGGACAGGGCGGGGGGCTACACCTTC.

This chain connects TRBV5-6 to TRBJ1-6, with TRBD1 matching 10 bases. The germline V gene has CDR1 SGHDT and CDR2 YYEEEE. After removal of 4 bases from V and 8 bases from J, the junction contained 6 bases not matched to a gene. The CDR3 is 15 residues long. In nucleotides, the CDR3 is TGTGCCAGCAGCCCGGAGGGGACAGGGGATTCACCCCTCCACTTT. This gives the protein CASSPEGTGDSPLHF.

The genes are TRBV7-9 and TRBJ1-2, with D hard to call. CDR3 length: 12 amino acids. Germline values: CDR1 SEHNR, CDR2 FQNEAQ (reference sequence). V was clipped by 2 bases and J by 4 bases, with 5 bases between them. CDR3 DNA sequence: TGTGCCAGCAGCTTAACGGCCTATGGCTACACCTTC. It encodes CASSLTAYGYTF.

The chain employs TRBV6-1 and TRBJ2-7; D not certain. Trimming pared 2 bases from V and 2 bases from J, leaving 13 bases between. CDR3 length: 15 amino acids. Germline V gene sequence: CDR1 MNHNS, CDR2 SASEGT. CDR3 sequence (DNA): TGTGCCAGCAGTGAACTCGTTTACGCCCCCTACGAGCAGTACTTC. Its protein is CASSELVYAPYEQYF.

The V gene is TRBV7-3, the J gene TRBJ2-7; the D is unclear. With 3 bases removed from V and 4 bases from J, the gap between germline ends came to 10 bases. The length of the CDR3 is 13 residues. Per the germline V gene, CDR1 is SGHTA and CDR2 is FQGTGA. CDR3 amino acids: CASSLGMGYEQYF. The CDR3 DNA is TGTGCCAGCAGCTTGGGTATGGGGTACGAGCAGTACTTC.

A word on this clone: The sample contains more than one DNA sequence encoding this CDR3. The chain carries TRBV6-5 and TRBJ1-2; D is uncertain. With 6 bases removed from V and 0 bases from J, the gap between germline ends came to 8 bases. This CDR3 has 13 amino acids. Germline CDR1 reads MNHEY; CDR2 reads SVGAGI. CDR3 bases: TGTGCCAGCAGCCTCGACTCTAACTATGGCTACACCTTC. Protein: CASSLDSNYGYTF.

The chain recombines TRBV5-1 with TRBJ1-6; D unresolved. Per germline, CDR1 SGHRS and CDR2 YFSETQ. Trimming removed 0 bases from V and 6 bases from J, with 4 bases in between. The CDR3 runs 13 residues. DNA for the CDR3: TGCGCCAGCAGCTTGGACAGTAATTCACCCCTCCACTTT. This codes for CASSLDSNSPLHF.

The genes are TRBV9 and TRBJ2-1, with TRBD2 matching 10 bases. CDR1 and CDR2 (germline): SGDLS, YYNGEE. Germline trimming cut 3 bases from V and 3 bases from J; bases unmatched to any gene: 6. This CDR3 contains 16 residues. The CDR3 spells CASSDSGGLLYNEQFF. In DNA form, the CDR3 reads TGTGCCAGCAGCGATAGCGGGGGGCTCCTCTACAATGAGCAGTTCTTC.

This chain uses TRBV2 with TRBJ2-7; D gene unclear. Germline V gives CDR1 SNHLY, CDR2 FYNNEI. This CDR3 is 15 amino acids long. V lost 1 base and J lost 5, with 15 bases in between. The CDR3 nucleotides read TGTGCCAGCAGTGAAGACGGTACAGCATCTAACGAGCAGTACTTC. Translated: CASSEDGTASNEQYF.

The gene calls are TRBV6-4 and TRBJ2-3, with unresolved D. V was clipped by 2 bases and J by 9 bases, with 6 bases between them. Per the germline V gene, CDR1 is MRHNA and CDR2 is SNTAGT. This CDR3 region has 11 residues. The CDR3 nucleotides read TGTGCCAGCAGTGACGGGCCCACGCAGTATTTT. Amino acids: CASSDGPTQYF.

The genes are TRBV4-3 and TRBJ1-4, with 7 nucleotides matching TRBD1. The J segment lost 6 bases and the V segment lost 4 bases, leaving 5 bases of the junction unmatched. Germline CDR1 is LGHNA and CDR2 is YSLEER. The CDR3 contains 14 residues. As DNA, the CDR3 is TGCGCCAGCAGCCCAGGGGGTTGGGATGAAAAACTGTTTTTT. Its translation: CASSPGGWDEKLFF.

The chain links TRBV7-3 to TRBJ1-1, with D possibly TRBD1 on 6 matching bases. Between the trimmed V and J ends, which lost 0 bases and 4 bases, there was a span of 9 bases. Germline assignment: CDR1 SGHTA and CDR2 FQGTGA. This CDR3 contains 14 residues. In DNA form, the CDR3 reads TGTGCCAGCAGCTTAACGGGGGCGGTCACTGAAGCTTTCTTT. The encoded protein is CASSLTGAVTEAFF.

This clone is a singleton in its sample. The chain links TRBV19 to TRBJ2-3; 8 bases fit TRBD2. Germline loops: CDR1 LNHDA, CDR2 SQIVND (reference sequence). The length of the CDR3 is 15 residues. V trimming: 3 bases; J trimming: 2 bases; junction bases outside the gene matches: 4. CDR3 protein: CASSMGGGSTDTQYF. In DNA, the CDR3 is TGTGCCAGTAGTATGGGCGGGGGGTCCACAGATACGCAGTATTTT.

The chain joins TRBV11-3 to TRBJ1-1; D call uncertain. V was cut by 2 bases and J by 1 base, with 5 bases left in between. The CDR3 has 13 residues. The germline V gene encodes CDR1 SGHNT and CDR2 YENEEA. CDR3 DNA sequence: TGTGCCAGCAGCTTAAGGCAGAACACTGAAGCTTTCTTT. Its protein product is CASSLRQNTEAFF.

A single count supports this clone. V gene TRBV30 combines with J gene TRBJ2-1; 9 bases line up with TRBD1. Per the germline V gene, CDR1 is GTSNPN and CDR2 is SVGIG (reference sequence). The CDR3 extends over 13 amino acids. V lost 4 bases, J lost 10 bases, and 8 bases stayed unmatched. CDR3 residues: CAWNRGQLGEQFF. DNA for the CDR3: TGTGCCTGGAACAGGGGGCAGTTGGGGGAGCAGTTCTTC.

V and J are TRBV9 and TRBJ2-5; D might be TRBD2 (6 bases). With 4 bases removed from V and 2 bases from J, the gap between germline ends came to 18 bases. The CDR3 loop spans 16 amino acids. The germline CDR1 and CDR2 sequences are SGDLS and YYNGEE. Written as DNA, the CDR3 is TGTGCCAGCAGCCCCTCCGGGGGAGCGAAACAAGAGACCCAGTACTTC. Its translation: CASSPSGGAKQETQYF.

The chain is built from TRBV19 and TRBJ2-3; D ambiguous. CDR1 LNHDA and CDR2 SQIVND come from the germline V gene (reference sequence). V gave up 3 bases and J gave up 6 bases, with 10 bases separating them. This CDR3 is 13 amino acids long. This chain's CDR3 is CASSMGQADTQYF. The CDR3 DNA is TGTGCCAGTAGTATGGGCCAAGCGGATACGCAGTATTTT.